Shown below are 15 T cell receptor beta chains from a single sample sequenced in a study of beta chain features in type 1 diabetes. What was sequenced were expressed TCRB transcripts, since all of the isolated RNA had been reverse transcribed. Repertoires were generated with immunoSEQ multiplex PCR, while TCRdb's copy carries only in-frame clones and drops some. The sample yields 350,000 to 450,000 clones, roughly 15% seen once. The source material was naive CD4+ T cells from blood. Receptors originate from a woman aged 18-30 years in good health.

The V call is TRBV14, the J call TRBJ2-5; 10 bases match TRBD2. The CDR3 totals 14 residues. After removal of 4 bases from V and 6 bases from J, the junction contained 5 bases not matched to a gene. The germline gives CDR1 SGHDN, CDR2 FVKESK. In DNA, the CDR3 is TGTGCCAGCAGCCCTAGCGGGAGAGGCAAGACCCAGTACTTC. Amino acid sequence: CASSPSGRGKTQYF.

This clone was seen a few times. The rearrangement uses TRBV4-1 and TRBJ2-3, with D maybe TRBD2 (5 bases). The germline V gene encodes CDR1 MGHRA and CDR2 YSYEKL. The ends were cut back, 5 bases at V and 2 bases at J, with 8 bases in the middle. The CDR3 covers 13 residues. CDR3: CASSGLVTDTQYF. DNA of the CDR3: TGCGCCAGCAGCGGACTGGTCACAGATACGCAGTATTTT.

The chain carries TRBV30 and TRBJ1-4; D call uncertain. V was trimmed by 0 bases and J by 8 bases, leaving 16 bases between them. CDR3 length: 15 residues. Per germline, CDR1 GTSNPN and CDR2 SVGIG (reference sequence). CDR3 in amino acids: CAWSVSWSVGEKLFF. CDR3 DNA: TGTGCCTGGAGTGTAAGTTGGTCAGTCGGGGAAAAACTGTTTTTT.

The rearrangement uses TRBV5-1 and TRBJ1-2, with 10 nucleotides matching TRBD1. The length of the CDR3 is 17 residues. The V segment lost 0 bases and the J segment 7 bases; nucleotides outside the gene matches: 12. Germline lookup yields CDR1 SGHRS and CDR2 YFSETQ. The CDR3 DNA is TGCGCCAGCAGCTTGGGGGACAGGGGACTCCTATTAGGTGGCTACACCTTC. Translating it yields CASSLGDRGLLLGGYTF. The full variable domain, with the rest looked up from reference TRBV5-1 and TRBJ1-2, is KAGVTQTPRYLIKTRGQQVTLSCSPISGHRSVSWYQQTPGQGLQFLFEYFSETQRNKGNFPGRFSGRQFSNSRSEMNVSTLELGDSALYLCASSLGDRGLLLGGYTFGSGTRLTVV.

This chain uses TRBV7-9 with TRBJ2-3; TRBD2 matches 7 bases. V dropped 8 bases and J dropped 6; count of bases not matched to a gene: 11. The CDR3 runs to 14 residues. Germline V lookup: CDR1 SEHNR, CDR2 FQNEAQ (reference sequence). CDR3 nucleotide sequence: TGTGCCAGCTCCGGGGCGGGAGTCACGGATACGCAGTATTTT. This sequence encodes CASSGAGVTDTQYF.

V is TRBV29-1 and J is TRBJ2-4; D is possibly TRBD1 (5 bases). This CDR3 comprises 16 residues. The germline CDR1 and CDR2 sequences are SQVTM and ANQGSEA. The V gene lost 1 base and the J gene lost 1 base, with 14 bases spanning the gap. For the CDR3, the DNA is TGCAGCGTTGAAGGGCAGGGAAGGACGGCCAAAAACATTCAGTACTTC. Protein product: CSVEGQGRTAKNIQYF.

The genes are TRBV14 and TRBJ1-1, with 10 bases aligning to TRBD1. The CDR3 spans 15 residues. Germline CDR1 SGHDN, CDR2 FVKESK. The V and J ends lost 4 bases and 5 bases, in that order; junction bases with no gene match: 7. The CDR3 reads CASSPDRGVLTEAFF. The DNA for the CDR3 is TGTGCCAGCAGCCCGGACAGGGGGGTTTTGACTGAAGCTTTCTTT.

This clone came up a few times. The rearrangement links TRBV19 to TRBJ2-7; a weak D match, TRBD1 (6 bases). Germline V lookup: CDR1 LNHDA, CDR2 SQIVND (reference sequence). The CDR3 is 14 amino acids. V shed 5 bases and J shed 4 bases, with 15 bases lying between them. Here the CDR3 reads CASSPQGFRYEQYF. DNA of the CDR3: TGTGCCAGTAGTCCACAGGGATTTCGGTACGAGCAGTACTTC.

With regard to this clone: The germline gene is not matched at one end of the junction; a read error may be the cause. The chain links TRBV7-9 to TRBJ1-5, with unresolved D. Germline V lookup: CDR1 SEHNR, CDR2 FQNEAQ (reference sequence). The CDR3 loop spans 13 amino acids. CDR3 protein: CATSGEGNQPQHF. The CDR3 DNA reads TGTGCCACCAGCGGGGAGGGCAATCAGCCCCAGCATTTT.

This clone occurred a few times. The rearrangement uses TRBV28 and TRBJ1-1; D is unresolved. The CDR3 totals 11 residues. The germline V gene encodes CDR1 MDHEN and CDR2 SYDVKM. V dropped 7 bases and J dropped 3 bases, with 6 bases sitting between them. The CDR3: CASNGYTEAFF. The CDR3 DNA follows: TGTGCCAGCAACGGGTACACTGAAGCTTTCTTT.

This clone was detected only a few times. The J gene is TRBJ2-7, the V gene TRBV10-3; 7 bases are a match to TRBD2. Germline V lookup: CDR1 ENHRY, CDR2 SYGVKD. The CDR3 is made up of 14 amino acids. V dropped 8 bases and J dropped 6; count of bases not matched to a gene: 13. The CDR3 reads CAIGPAGFATEQYF. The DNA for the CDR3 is TGTGCCATCGGCCCAGCGGGGTTTGCTACCGAGCAGTACTTC.

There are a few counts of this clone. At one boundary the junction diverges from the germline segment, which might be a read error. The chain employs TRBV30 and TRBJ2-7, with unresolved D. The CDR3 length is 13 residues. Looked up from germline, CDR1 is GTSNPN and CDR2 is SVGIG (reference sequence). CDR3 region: CACSLFHSNEQYF. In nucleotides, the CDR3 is TGTGCCTGCTCCCTCTTCCACTCCAACGAGCAGTACTTC.

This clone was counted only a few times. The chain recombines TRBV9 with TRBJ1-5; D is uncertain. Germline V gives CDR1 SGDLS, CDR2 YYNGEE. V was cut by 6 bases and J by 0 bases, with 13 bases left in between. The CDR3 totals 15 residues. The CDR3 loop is CASTPDGDSNQPQHF. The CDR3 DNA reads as TGTGCCAGCACTCCGGACGGGGATAGCAATCAGCCCCAGCATTTT.

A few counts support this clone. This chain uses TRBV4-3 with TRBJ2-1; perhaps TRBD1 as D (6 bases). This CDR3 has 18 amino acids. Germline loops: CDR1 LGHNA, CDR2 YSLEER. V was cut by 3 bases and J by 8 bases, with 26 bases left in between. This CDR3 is CASSQGVIGGAVNDEQFF. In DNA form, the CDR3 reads TGCGCCAGCAGCCAGGGGGTGATAGGGGGAGCGGTTAACGATGAGCAGTTCTTC.

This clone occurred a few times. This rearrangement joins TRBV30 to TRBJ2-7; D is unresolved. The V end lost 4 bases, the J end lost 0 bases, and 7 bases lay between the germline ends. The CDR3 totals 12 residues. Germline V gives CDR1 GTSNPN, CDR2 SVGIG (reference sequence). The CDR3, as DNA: TGTGCCTGGATGGGCAGCTCCTACGAGCAGTACTTC. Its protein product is CAWMGSSYEQYF.